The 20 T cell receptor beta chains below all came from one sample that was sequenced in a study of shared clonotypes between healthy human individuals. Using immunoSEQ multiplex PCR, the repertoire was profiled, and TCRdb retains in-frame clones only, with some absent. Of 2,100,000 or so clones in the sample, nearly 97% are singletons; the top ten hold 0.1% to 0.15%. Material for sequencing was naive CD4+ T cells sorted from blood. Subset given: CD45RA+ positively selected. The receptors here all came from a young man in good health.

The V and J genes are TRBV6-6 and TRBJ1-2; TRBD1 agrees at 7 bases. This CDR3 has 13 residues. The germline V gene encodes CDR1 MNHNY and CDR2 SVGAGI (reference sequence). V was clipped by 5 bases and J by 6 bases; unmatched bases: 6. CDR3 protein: CASSIQGGHGYTF. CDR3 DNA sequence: TGTGCCAGCAGTATCCAGGGGGGGCATGGCTACACCTTC.

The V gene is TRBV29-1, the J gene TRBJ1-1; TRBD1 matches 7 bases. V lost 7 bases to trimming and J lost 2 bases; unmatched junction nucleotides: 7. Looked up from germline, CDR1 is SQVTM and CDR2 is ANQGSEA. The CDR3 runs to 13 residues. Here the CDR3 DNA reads TGCAGCGCCACCCCAGGGGGTAACACTGAAGCTTTCTTT. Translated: CSATPGGNTEAFF.

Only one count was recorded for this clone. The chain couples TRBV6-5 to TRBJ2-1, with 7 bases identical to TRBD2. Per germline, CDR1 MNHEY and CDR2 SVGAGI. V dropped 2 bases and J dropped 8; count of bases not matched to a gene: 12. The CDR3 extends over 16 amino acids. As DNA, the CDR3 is TGTGCCAGCAGTTACGGAGCGGGGTGGGAGTCGGATGAGCAGTTCTTC. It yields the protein CASSYGAGWESDEQFF.

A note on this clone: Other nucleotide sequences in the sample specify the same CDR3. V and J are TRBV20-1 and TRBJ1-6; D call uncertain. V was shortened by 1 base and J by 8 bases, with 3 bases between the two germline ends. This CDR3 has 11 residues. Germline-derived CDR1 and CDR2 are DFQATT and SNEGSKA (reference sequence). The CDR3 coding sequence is TGCAGTGCTAGAGTGGATTCACCCCTCCACTTT. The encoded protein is CSARVDSPLHF.

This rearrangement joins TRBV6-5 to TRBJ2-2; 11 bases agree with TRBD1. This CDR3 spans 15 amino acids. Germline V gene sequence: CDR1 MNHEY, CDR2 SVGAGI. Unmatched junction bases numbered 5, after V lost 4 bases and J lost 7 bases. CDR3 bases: TGTGCCAGCAGTTCTGGACAGGGGGCGGGCGGGGAGCTGTTTTTT. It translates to CASSSGQGAGGELFF.

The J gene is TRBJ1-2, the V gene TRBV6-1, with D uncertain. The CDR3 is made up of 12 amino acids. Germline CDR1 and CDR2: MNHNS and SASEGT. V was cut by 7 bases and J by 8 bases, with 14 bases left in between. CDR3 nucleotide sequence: TGTGCCAGCATTCGGGTTTCGGAGGGCTACACCTTC. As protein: CASIRVSEGYTF.

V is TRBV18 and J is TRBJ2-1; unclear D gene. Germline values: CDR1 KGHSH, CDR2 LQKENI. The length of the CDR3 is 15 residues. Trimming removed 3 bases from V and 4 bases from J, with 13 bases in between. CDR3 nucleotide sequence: TGTGCCAGCTCACCGTCGGGTCCGTTTTACAATGAGCAGTTCTTC. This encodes CASSPSGPFYNEQFF.

CDR3 DNA sequence: TGTGCCAGCAGCTTAGGCCGGTGGGCTAGCGGGGGGGTTTATGAGCAGTTCTTC. Translation gives CASSLGRWASGGVYEQFF. This chain uses TRBV13 with TRBJ2-1; 12 nucleotides agree with TRBD2. Germline V gene lookup returns CDR1 PRHDT and CDR2 FYEKMQ (reference sequence). The CDR3 has 18 amino acids. V trimming: 0 bases; J trimming: 8 bases; junction bases outside the gene matches: 11.

CDR3 sequence reads: CASSYRTENWAFF. CDR3 coding DNA: TGTGCCAGCAGCTACCGGACGGAGAATTGGGCTTTCTTT. The chain uses TRBV5-6 and TRBJ1-1; D gene uncertain. Trimming left V 3 bases short and J 11 bases short, with 17 bases between. CDR3 length: 13 amino acids. Per germline, CDR1 SGHDT and CDR2 YYEEEE.

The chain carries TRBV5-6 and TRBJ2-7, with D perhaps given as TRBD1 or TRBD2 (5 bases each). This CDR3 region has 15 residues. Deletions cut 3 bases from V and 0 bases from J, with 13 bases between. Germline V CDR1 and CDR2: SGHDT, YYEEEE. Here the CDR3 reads CASSSARDGSYEQYF. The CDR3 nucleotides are TGTGCCAGCAGCTCTGCCCGGGACGGCTCCTACGAGCAGTACTTC. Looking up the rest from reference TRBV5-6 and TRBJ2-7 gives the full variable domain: DAGVTQSPTHLIKTRGQQVTLRCSPKSGHDTVSWYQQALGQGPQFIFQYYEEEERQRGNFPDRFSGHQFPNYSSELNVNALLLGDSALYLCASSSARDGSYEQYFGPGTRLTVT.

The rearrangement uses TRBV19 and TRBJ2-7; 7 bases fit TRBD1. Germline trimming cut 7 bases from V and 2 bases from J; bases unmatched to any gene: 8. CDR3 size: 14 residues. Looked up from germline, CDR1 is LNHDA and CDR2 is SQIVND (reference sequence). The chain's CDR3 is CASMAGTAPYEQYF. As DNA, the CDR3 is TGTGCCAGTATGGCCGGGACAGCCCCCTACGAGCAGTACTTC.

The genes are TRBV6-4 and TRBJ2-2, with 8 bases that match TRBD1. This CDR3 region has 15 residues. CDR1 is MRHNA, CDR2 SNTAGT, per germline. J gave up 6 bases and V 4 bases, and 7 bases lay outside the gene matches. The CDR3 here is CASSAETGVAGELFF. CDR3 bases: TGTGCCAGCAGTGCTGAGACAGGGGTAGCCGGGGAGCTGTTTTTT.

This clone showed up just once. The CDR3 coding sequence is TGTGCCAGCACTTCTCCAGGGGGCGGTAATCAGCCCCAGCATTTT. This encodes CASTSPGGGNQPQHF. V is TRBV28 and J is TRBJ1-5, with TRBD1 identical over 8 bases. CDR3 length equals 15 residues. V dropped 7 bases and J dropped 4; count of bases not matched to a gene: 9. Germline loops: CDR1 MDHEN, CDR2 SYDVKM.

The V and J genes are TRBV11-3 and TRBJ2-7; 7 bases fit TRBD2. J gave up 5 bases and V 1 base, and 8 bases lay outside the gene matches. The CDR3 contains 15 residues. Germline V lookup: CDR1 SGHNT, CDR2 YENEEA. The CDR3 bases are TGTGCCAGCAGCTTAGGCTTAGCGGGTAAGGACGAGCAGTACTTC. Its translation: CASSLGLAGKDEQYF.

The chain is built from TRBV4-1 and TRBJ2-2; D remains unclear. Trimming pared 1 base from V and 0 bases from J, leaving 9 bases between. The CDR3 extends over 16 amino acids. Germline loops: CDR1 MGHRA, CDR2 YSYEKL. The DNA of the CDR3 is TGCGCCAGCAGCCAAGTTGGGTACGCGAACACCGGGGAGCTGTTTTTT. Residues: CASSQVGYANTGELFF.

CDR3 protein: CASSEQGWTEAFF. The CDR3 DNA reads as TGTGCCAGCAGTGAACAGGGATGGACTGAAGCTTTCTTT. The gene calls are TRBV25-1 and TRBJ1-1; D is possibly TRBD1 (5 bases). Per germline, CDR1 MGHDK and CDR2 SYGVNS. V lost 2 bases, J lost 5 bases, and 9 bases lay in between. The CDR3 length is 13 residues.

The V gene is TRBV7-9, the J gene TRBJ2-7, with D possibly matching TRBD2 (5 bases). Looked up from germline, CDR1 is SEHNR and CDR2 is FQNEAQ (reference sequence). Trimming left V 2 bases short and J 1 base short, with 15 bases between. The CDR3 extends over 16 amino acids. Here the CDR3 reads CASSLYPASKSYEQYF. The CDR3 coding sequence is TGTGCCAGCAGCTTATACCCGGCTAGCAAGTCCTACGAGCAGTACTTC.

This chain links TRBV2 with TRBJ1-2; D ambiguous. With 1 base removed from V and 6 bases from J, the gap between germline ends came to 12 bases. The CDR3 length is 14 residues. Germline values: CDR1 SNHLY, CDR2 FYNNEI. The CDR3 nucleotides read TGTGCCAGCAGTGAAGAGGGAGTAGGTCATGGCTACACCTTC. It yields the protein CASSEEGVGHGYTF.

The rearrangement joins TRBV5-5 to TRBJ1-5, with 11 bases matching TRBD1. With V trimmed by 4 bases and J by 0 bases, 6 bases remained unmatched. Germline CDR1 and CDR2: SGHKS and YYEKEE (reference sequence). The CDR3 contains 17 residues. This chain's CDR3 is CASSPGQGAPSNQPQHF. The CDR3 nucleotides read TGTGCCAGCAGCCCCGGACAGGGGGCACCTAGCAATCAGCCCCAGCATTTT. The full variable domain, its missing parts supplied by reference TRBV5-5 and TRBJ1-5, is DAGVTQSPTHLIKTRGQQVTLRCSPISGHKSVSWYQQVLGQGPQFIFQYYEKEERGRGNFPDRFSARQFPNYSSELNVNALLLGDSALYLCASSPGQGAPSNQPQHFGDGTRLSIL.

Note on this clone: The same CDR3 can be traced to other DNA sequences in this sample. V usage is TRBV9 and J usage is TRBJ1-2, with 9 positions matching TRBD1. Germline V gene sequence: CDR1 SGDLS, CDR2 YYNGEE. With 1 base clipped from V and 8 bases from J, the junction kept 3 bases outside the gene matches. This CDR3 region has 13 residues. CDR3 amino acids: CASSVRTGDGYTF. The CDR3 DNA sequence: TGTGCCAGCAGCGTACGGACAGGGGACGGCTACACCTTC.